Detailed here is one T cell receptor beta chain. The target antigen is unknown. The length of the CDR3 is 16 residues. The J segment lost 5 bases and the V segment lost 0 bases, leaving 8 bases of the junction unmatched. Germline CDR1 SGHRS, CDR2 YFSETQ. This sample is part of a study of cytomegalovirus exposure and HLA in healthy donors. Study-wide findings and caveats: The authors later linked a missense DCLRE1C variant to TCR beta V- and J-gene trimming. A later analysis showed TCR association rates differing by HLA locus, peaking at DRB1 and lowest at HLA-C.

A multiplex PCR was run with 60 Vbeta primers and 13 Jbeta primers. Profiled with immunoSEQ multiplex PCR; TCRdb holds only in-frame clones, not every one. The table has about 88,000 clones, approximately 80% seen once. The donors gave bone marrow, and they were healthy. Source material: PBMCs. The rearrangement links TRBV5-1 to TRBJ2-5; 9 positions agree with TRBD2. This receptor was taken from a man under 40 in good health and CMV-seronegative. The CDR3 is CASSLVRGGALETQYF. CDR3 sequence (DNA): TGCGCCAGCAGCTTGGTCCGCGGGGGGGCATTGGAGACCCAGTACTTC.